This T cell receptor beta chain was captured in a study of T-cell reconstitution after alpha-beta-depleted transplantation in children. This clonotype was detected only a few times. Its antigen is still unknown. TCRbeta library preparation incorporated unique molecular identifiers. TCRdb redid the calling of the PCR reads with MiXCR, one entry per CDR3 protein. This sample has 450,000 to 700,000 distinct CDR3 sequences, with more than 20% found just once. Trimming took 11 bases from V and 0 from J, leaving 10 bases between them. The CDR3 loop spans 13 amino acids. Germline V gene lookup returns CDR1 SEHNR and CDR2 FQNEAQ (reference sequence). The study's findings and limits: Surviving recipient T cells and thymic progenitors accounted for the high day-60 TCRbeta diversity observed in some patients. Reported findings indicate that, about two months after transplant, alpha-beta T cells came from several hundred expanded clones, which were derived from non-depleted graft cells. Fresh T-cell production supplied most of the T-cell counts and diversity seen one year after transplant.

V is TRBV7-9 and J is TRBJ2-2; D ambiguous. The source is a boy younger than two with Wiskott-Aldrich syndrome, due to receive a stem cell transplant. The sequencing used PBMCs, collected before TCRalphabeta/CD19-depleted stem cell transplant. The CDR3 DNA sequence: TGTGCCGCGGACGTCTCGAACACCGGGGAGCTGTTTTTT. Residues: CAADVSNTGELFF.